A selection of T cell receptor beta chains follows, all from one sample in a study of blood T cell repertoires in COVID-19. Produced via immunoSEQ multiplex PCR; TCRdb's table is partial and in-frame only. The sample has around 300,000 clones; 70% to 90% are singletons. Sequenced input: PBMCs or T cells enriched from blood (not recorded which). These receptors all come from a woman between 55 and 75 years old in a cohort exposed to, infected with or recovered from COVID-19 (not recorded which). Each CDR3 is given without its conserved first and last residue. Rows may omit the clone size; those that give it use once, few, many or a size class.

cdr3_length	v_call	j_call	clone_size	cdr3_aa
11	TRBV28	TRBJ2-3	once	ASGRGGTDTQY
17	TRBV19	TRBJ1-5	NA	ASSTPSPGQGFSNQPQH
17	TRBV21-1	TRBJ1-2	NA	ASRVQGTTAQAGNNGYT
10	TRBV19	TRBJ2-1	NA	ASTPWEGEQF
13	TRBV14	TRBJ2-1	NA	ASSHRRESLNEQF
14	TRBV28	TRBJ2-7	NA	ASRYESTGITYEQY
14	TRBV19	TRBJ2-1	NA	ASTSLGTSGYNEQF
13	TRBV7-6	TRBJ2-7	NA	ASSLGRTGRHEQY
13	TRBV3-1/TRBV3-2	TRBJ2-5	NA	ASSPGPGARETQY
12	TRBV6-4	TRBJ2-1	NA	ASSAQIGANEQF
14	TRBV15	TRBJ2-1	once	ATSRKGGLAGEEQF
11	TRBV6-4	TRBJ1-1	few	ASSNLQGTEAF
13	TRBV28	TRBJ2-3	NA	ASSTIRGNSDTQY
12	TRBV19	TRBJ2-5	many	ASKDGSLVETQY
14	TRBV6-2/TRBV6-3	TRBJ2-7	NA	ASSYPDDSFPYEQY
15	TRBV7-3	TRBJ2-1	NA	ASSLAGGLARYNEQF
12	TRBV5-1	TRBJ1-4	NA	ASSSMAGHEKLF
14	TRBV24-1	TRBJ1-5	NA	ATSESGGASNQPQH
12	TRBV24-1	TRBJ1-5	NA	ATSGGQVNQPQH
11	TRBV28	TRBJ2-7	NA	ASRTGLTYEQY
13	TRBV24-1	TRBJ2-3	NA	ATSDYQGAADTQY
11	TRBV10-3	TRBJ1-3	NA	AIGTGTGNTIY
13	TRBV7-9	TRBJ2-1	NA	ASSLGLAGDNEQF
12	TRBV10-1	TRBJ1-6	NA	ASSSGQGDSPLH
16	TRBV27	TRBJ2-1	NA	ASSLSGIDVVRDNEQF
17	TRBV28	TRBJ1-3	NA	ASSGPIKQGLDSGNTIY